This T cell receptor beta chain was found in a study of cytomegalovirus exposure and HLA in healthy donors. Per the germline V gene, CDR1 is MNHEY and CDR2 is SVGAGI. The V end was cut by 5 bases, the J end by 0 bases, with 11 bases between. The CDR3 is made up of 14 amino acids. This PCR relied on a set of 60 Vbeta primers and 13 Jbeta primers. Here immunoSEQ multiplex PCR was the method, and the copy in TCRdb shows in-frame clones only, minus some. The table lists about 110,000 clones, roughly four fifths of them singletons. The sequence came from a man aged 45-65 years in good health and CMV-seronegative. Sequenced: PBMCs. The chain couples TRBV6-5 to TRBJ2-7; a possible D gene is TRBD1 (6 bases). The CDR3: CASSRTDLSYEQYF. Here the CDR3 DNA reads TGTGCCAGCAGTAGGACAGACCTCTCCTACGAGCAGTACTTC.